Following are 5 T cell receptor beta chains from one sample sequenced in a study of T cell responses to AZD1222 COVID-19 vaccine. Produced via immunoSEQ multiplex PCR; TCRdb's table is partial and in-frame only. The table has about 88,000 clones, about nine tenths seen once; the top ten hold around 5.8%. This specimen consisted of peripheral blood, obtained 28 days after the second AZD1222 dose. These TCRs come from an adult who received the AZD1222 COVID-19 vaccine.

This rearrangement joins TRBV3-1 (or the pseudogene TRBV3-2) to TRBJ1-4; 9 nucleotides match TRBD1. The CDR3 totals 15 residues. CDR1 and CDR2 from the germline V gene are LGHDT and YNNKEL (reference sequence). V trimming: 1 base; J trimming: 7 bases; junction bases outside the gene matches: 4. Here the CDR3 DNA reads TGTGCCAGCAGCCAAGCGGGACAGGGAAGTGAAAAACTGTTTTTT. It is translated as CASSQAGQGSEKLFF.

The V gene is TRBV6-1, the J gene TRBJ1-1; D call uncertain. Germline lookup yields CDR1 MNHNS and CDR2 SASEGT. Trimming stripped 1 base from V and 1 base from J, with 7 bases between. The CDR3 is made up of 14 amino acids. This CDR3 is CASSEGGRNTEAFF. The DNA for the CDR3 is TGTGCCAGCAGTGAAGGCGGAAGGAACACTGAAGCTTTCTTT.

The chain joins TRBV13 to TRBJ1-6; D is ambiguous. Trimming removed 1 base from V and 7 bases from J, with 11 bases in between. Germline V lookup: CDR1 PRHDT, CDR2 FYEKMQ (reference sequence). The length of the CDR3 is 15 residues. The CDR3 nucleotides read TGTGCCAGCAGCTTAGATTCCGCCCTCAATTCACCCCTCCACTTT. This sequence encodes CASSLDSALNSPLHF.

This chain uses TRBV7-2 with TRBJ1-2; 9 bases align to TRBD1. After removal of 1 base from V and 7 bases from J, the junction contained 1 base not matched to a gene. CDR1 is SGHTA and CDR2 is FQGNSA in the germline V gene. The CDR3 spans 13 residues. The CDR3: CASSLVQGAGYTF. In nucleotides, the CDR3 is TGTGCCAGCAGCTTAGTACAGGGGGCTGGCTACACCTTC.

This clone was seen a single time. V is TRBV30 and J is TRBJ1-1; D unclear. The length of the CDR3 is 14 residues. Between the trimmed V and J ends, which lost 0 bases and 7 bases, there was a span of 15 bases. Germline lookup yields CDR1 GTSNPN and CDR2 SVGIG (reference sequence). As DNA, the CDR3 is TGTGCCTGGAGTGTACTCTCCAACAGAGATGAAGCTTTCTTT. Translation gives CAWSVLSNRDEAFF.